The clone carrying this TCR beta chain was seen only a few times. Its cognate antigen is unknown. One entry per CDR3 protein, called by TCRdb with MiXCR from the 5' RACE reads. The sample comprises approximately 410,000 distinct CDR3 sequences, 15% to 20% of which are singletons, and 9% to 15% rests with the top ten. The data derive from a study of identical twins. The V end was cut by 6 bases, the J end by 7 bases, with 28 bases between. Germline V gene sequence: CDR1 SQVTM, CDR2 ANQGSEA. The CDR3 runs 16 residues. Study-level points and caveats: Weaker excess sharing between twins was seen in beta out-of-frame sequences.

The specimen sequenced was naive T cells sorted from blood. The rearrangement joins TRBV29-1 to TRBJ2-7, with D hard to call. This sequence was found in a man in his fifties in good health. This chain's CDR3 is CSVAPSWAAPLLEQYF. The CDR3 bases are TGCAGCGTCGCCCCGTCGTGGGCGGCTCCCCTCCTGGAGCAGTACTTC.